This T cell receptor (beta chain) was documented in a study of blood T cell repertoires in COVID-19. Study in general: The cDNA or gDNA used as material had been derived from T cells, B-cell-depleted T cells, or PBMCs.

The study recruited people aged about 18 to 90 years across approximately 23 US areas. Source study methods: Estimation of nucleated cell counts relied on the amplification of reference gene primers. Assay used: immunoSEQ multiplex PCR; TCRdb lists only in-frame clones, some missing. That table is the source of V, J and clone size, and D and trimming were worked out from the DNA. The repertoire has fewer than 350,000 clones, roughly 93% of them found once; the top ten carry about 2.3%. The TCR originated in a woman in her 40s with acute COVID-19. The specimen sequenced was PBMCs or T cells enriched from blood (not recorded which).

CDR3 region: CASSPTDRGQADTQYF. CDR3 in DNA: TGTGCCAGCAGCCCTACTGACAGGGGGCAGGCAGATACGCAGTATTTT. The chain carries TRBV28 and TRBJ2-3; 10 bases line up with TRBD1. Per the germline V gene, CDR1 is MDHEN and CDR2 is SYDVKM. The CDR3 contains 16 residues. J was trimmed by 4 bases and V by 6 bases; bases with no gene match: 10.